This T cell receptor (beta chain) derives from a study of CD8+ T cells in alopecia areata (dated by TCRdb to the late 2010s). At the level of the whole study: Treated patients were enrolled in an open-label pilot trial of oral tofacitinib at 5 to 10 mg twice daily for moderate-to-severe alopecia areata. Tofacitinib was administered for 6 to 18 months, and 6 months of follow-up off drug were then conducted to assess delayed response and recurrence. In treated patients, disease severity was measured using the SALT score, which gives the percentage of scalp surface area affected. In both human patients and the C3H/HeJ mouse model, the study applied high-throughput TCRbeta sequencing to look at T cell clonal expansion in alopecia areata. Human TCRbeta sequencing covered scalp tissue and sorted CD4+ and CD8+ peripheral blood T cells from patchy and totalis/universalis alopecia areata patients and healthy controls. Biopsies were taken from tofacitinib-treated patients at baseline and at 4 and 24 weeks of treatment, and a later scalp biopsy was taken in several of the tofacitinib-treated patients. Scalp clonality was compared among normal scalp (n=4), patchy alopecia areata scalp (n=8), and alopecia totalis/universalis scalp (n=8). The RNA source kit depended on sample type: the PAXgene miRNA kit for fixed scalp, the miRNeasy kit for PBMCs, and the RNeasy kit for mouse skin. Amplification of TCRbeta CDR3 regions was done by immunoSEQ multiplex PCR using 35 Vbeta forward primers and 13 Jbeta reverse primers. Study-wide conclusions, independent of this receptor: TCR sequences shared between patients were less clear than in mice, possibly partly because of HLA diversity in the patient population. Scalp clonality and the number of expanded CD8+ clones among the top 100 scalp clones were significantly decreased by tofacitinib. Because the treated cohort was small and had just a single nonresponder, larger studies are needed to establish links between baseline CD8+ expansion and response. Unlike mouse skin, which is dominated by gammadelta T cells, normal human skin has resident alphabeta T cells that are also sequenced, and this complicates analysis of the scalp TCR repertoire. Many expanded lesional clones persisted in scalp and blood during tofacitinib treatment, which may partly explain relapse after stopping treatment. Compared with normal scalp, lesional scalp had higher clonality and more expanded CD8+ clones, particularly in alopecia totalis/universalis, a pattern that suggests antigenic drive.

This clone has just a few counts. There is no known antigen for this receptor. Per-base quality was not reported, and no clone a single base away is much larger than it. Library preparation was by the immunoSEQ multiplex PCR assay. RNA was extracted from all samples and reverse transcribed into cDNA as template for TCR sequencing. SuperScript III was used to make first-strand cDNA, primed with a 2:1 mix of oligo-dT and random hexamers. A synthetic immune receptor repertoire was used to gauge amplification bias, and whatever bias remained was removed computationally. In the original analysis: Raw reads were preprocessed to remove errors, and CDR3 was defined by IMGT conventions from the conserved cysteine to phenylalanine. Clonality was computed by normalizing Shannon entropy by log2 of the number of productive unique TCRs and subtracting the result from 1. Whether scalp clones were CD4 or CD8 was inferred by matching scalp TCRbeta sequences against CD4 and CD8 repertoires sorted from blood. TCRdb re-hosts the immuneACCESS table, in-frame sequences only. Its copies lack some clones; in the studies checked, an unresolved V gene accounts for under half of them, and the cause for the rest is not known. V and J calls and clone size are given by that table; D and trimming were obtained from the DNA. Within this sample are 150,000 to 200,000 clones, with 50% to 65% of them counted one time only. 13% to 15% of the sample is in the top ten clones.

Taken from the germline V gene, the CDR1 and CDR2 loops are SNHLY and FYNNEI. Trimming leaves V shorter by 5 bases and J shorter by 5 bases, with the junction holding 6 bases beyond the gene matches. The CDR3 contains 15 residues, cysteine and phenylalanine counted. Only CDR3 DNA is held: 45 bases, read in frame from base 1. The sample's time point label, in plain terms: around 24 weeks on oral tofacitinib. What this sample's treatment or condition label stands for: oral pan-JAK inhibitor, 5-10 mg twice daily. Lesional scalp punch biopsies and peripheral blood were obtained from alopecia areata patients. PBMCs were separated by density centrifugation and stained for CD3, CD4 and CD8, after which CD4+ and CD8+ T cells were sorted on a FACSAria.

The V gene is TRBV2 and the J gene is TRBJ1-5; a stretch of 10 junction bases matches TRBD1. The TCR sequence derives from a human donor with alopecia areata. This specimen was CD4+ T cells sorted from blood, taken at week 24, from a patient treated with tofacitinib. The DNA reads TGTGCCAGCAGTTACTTGACAGGGGGCCATCAGCCCCAGCATTTT. Translation gives CASSYLTGGHQPQHF.